This T cell receptor (beta chain) was captured by sequencing in a study of T cell changes during pregnancy in multiple sclerosis. Sequencing was performed with immunoSEQ multiplex PCR; in TCRdb, only in-frame clones are kept and a portion is missing. The table includes 20,000 to 25,000 clones, over 80% detected once. The germline CDR1 and CDR2 sequences are WNHNN and SYGVQD (reference sequence). The CDR3 consists of 14 residues. The V and J ends lost 6 bases and 5 bases, in that order; junction bases with no gene match: 4. The sequences come from CD8+ T cells from peripheral blood mononuclear cells, collected in the first trimester of pregnancy. J is TRBJ2-2 and V is TRBV10-1; 9 bases line up with TRBD1. The receptor comes from a female donor in good health, enrolled as a control in a pregnancy study. CDR3 sequence: CASRDRGGTGELFF. CDR3 nucleotide sequence: TGCGCCAGCAGGGACAGGGGTGGAACCGGGGAGCTGTTTTTT.